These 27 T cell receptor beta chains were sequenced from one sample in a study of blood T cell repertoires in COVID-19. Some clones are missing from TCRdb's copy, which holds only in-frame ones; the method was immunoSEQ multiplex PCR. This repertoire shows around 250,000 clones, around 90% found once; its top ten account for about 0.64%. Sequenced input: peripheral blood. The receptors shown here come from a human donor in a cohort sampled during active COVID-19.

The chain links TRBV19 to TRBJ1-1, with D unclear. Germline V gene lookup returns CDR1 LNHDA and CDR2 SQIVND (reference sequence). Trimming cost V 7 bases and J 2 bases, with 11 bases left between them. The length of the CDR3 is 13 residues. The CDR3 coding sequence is TGTGCCAGTACCATACAAGTAAACACTGAAGCTTTCTTT. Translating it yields CASTIQVNTEAFF.

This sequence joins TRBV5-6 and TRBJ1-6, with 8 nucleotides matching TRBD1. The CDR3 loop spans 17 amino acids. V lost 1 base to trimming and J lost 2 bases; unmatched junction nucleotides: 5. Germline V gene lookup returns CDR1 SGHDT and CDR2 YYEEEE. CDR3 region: CASSLLVDRAYNSPLHF. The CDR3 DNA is TGTGCCAGCAGCTTGTTGGTGGACAGGGCCTATAATTCACCCCTCCACTTT. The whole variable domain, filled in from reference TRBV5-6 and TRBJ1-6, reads DAGVTQSPTHLIKTRGQQVTLRCSPKSGHDTVSWYQQALGQGPQFIFQYYEEEERQRGNFPDRFSGHQFPNYSSELNVNALLLGDSALYLCASSLLVDRAYNSPLHFGNGTRLTVT.

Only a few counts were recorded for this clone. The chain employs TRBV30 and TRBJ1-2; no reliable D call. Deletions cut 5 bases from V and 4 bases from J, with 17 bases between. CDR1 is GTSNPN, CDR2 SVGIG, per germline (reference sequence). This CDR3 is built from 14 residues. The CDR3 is CAWLGGRGFYGYTF. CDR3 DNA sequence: TGTGCCTGGCTCGGAGGACGGGGTTTCTATGGCTACACCTTC.

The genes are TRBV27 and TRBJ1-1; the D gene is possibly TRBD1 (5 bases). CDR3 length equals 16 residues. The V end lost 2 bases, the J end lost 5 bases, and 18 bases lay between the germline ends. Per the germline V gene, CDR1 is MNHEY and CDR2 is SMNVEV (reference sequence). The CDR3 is CASSLGWMGQGTEAFF. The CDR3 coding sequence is TGTGCCAGCAGTTTAGGGTGGATGGGGCAAGGGACTGAAGCTTTCTTT.

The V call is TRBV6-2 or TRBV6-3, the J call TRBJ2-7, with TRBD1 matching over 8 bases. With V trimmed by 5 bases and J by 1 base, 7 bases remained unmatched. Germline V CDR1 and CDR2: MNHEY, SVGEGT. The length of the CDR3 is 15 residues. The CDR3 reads CASSNGQGISYEQYF. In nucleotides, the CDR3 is TGTGCCAGCAGTAACGGACAGGGAATTTCCTACGAGCAGTACTTC.

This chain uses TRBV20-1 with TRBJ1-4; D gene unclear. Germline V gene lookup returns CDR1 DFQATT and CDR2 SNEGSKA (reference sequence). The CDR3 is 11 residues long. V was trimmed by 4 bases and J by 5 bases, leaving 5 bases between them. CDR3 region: CSANGNEKLFF. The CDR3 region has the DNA TGCAGTGCTAACGGGAATGAAAAACTGTTTTTT.

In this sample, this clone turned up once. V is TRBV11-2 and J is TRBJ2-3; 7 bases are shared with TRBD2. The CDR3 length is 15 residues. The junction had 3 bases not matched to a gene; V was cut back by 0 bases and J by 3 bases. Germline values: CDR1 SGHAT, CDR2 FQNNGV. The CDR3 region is CASSLDGGSTDTQYF. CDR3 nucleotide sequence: TGTGCCAGCAGCTTAGATGGCGGGAGTACAGATACGCAGTATTTT.

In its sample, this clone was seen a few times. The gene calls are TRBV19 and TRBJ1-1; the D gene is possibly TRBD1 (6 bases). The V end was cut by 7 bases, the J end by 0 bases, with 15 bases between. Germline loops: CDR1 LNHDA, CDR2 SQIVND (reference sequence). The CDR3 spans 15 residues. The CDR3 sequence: CASTTGKNMNTEAFF. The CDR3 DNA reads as TGTGCCAGTACCACAGGGAAGAACATGAACACTGAAGCTTTCTTT.

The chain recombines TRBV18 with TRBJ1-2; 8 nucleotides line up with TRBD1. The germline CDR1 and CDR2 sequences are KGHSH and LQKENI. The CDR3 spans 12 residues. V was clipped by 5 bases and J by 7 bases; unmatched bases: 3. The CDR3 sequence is CASSDRGSGYTF. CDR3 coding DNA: TGTGCCAGCTCAGACAGGGGTTCTGGCTACACCTTC.

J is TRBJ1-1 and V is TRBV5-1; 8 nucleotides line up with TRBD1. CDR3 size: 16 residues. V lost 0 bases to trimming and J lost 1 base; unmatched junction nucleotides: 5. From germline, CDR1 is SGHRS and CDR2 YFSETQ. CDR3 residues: CASSLETGGRNTEAFF. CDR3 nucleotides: TGCGCCAGCAGCTTGGAAACAGGGGGAAGGAACACTGAAGCTTTCTTT.

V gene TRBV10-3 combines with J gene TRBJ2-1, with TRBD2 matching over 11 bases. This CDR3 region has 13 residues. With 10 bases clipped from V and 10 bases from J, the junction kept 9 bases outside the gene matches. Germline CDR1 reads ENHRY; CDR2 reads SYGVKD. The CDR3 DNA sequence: TGTGCCACGGGACTAGCGGCGACGGCGGAGCAGTTCTTC. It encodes CATGLAATAEQFF.

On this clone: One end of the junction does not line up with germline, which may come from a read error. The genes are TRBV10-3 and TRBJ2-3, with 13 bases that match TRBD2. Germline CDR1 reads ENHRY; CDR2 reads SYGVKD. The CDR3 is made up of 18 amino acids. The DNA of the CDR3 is TGTGCCATCAGGGAGTCTAGGACTAGCGGGAGTCGTGTAGATACGCAGTATTTT. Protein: CAIRESRTSGSRVDTQYF.

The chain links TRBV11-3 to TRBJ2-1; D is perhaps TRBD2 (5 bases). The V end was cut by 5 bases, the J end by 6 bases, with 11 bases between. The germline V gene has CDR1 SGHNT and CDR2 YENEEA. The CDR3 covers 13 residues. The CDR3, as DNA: TGTGCCAGCAGCCGGACGGGATCCAATGAGCAGTTCTTC. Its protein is CASSRTGSNEQFF.

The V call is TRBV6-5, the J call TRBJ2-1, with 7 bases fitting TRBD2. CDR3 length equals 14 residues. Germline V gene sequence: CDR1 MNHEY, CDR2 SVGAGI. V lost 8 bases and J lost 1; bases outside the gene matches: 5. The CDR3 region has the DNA TGTGCCAGCGGATGGCGGGAGTCCTACAATGAGCAGTTCTTC. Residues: CASGWRESYNEQFF.

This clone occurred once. This CDR3 reads CASSISGVGEQYF. The DNA of the CDR3 is TGTGCCAGCAGTATTAGCGGGGTTGGAGAGCAGTACTTC. This rearrangement joins TRBV27 to TRBJ2-7; 8 positions agree with TRBD2. The CDR3 runs 13 residues. With V trimmed by 5 bases and J by 7 bases, 7 bases remained unmatched. CDR1 and CDR2 (germline): MNHEY, SMNVEV (reference sequence).

The CDR3 region is CASSQDPQQTSNQPQHF. Written as DNA, the CDR3 is TGCGCCAGCAGCCAAGACCCTCAACAAACGAGCAATCAGCCCCAGCATTTT. The chain employs TRBV4-3 and TRBJ1-5, with D unclear. Germline CDR1 is LGHNA and CDR2 is YSLEER. V lost 0 bases and J 1 base, leaving 13 bases between the germline ends. There are 17 residues in the CDR3.

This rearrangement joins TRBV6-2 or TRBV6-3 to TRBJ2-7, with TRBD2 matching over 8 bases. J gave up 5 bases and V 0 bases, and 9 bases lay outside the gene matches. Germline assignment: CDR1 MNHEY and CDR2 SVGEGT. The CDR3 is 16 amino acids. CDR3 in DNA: TGTGCCAGCAGTTACTCGATCGGGAGGGCGCTTGACGAGCAGTACTTC. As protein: CASSYSIGRALDEQYF.

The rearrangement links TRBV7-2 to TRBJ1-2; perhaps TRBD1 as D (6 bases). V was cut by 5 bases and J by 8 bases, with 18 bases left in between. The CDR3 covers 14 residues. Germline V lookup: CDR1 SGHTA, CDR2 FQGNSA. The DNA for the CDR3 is TGTGCCAGCAGCCTAAATGGATACAGGGAAGGCTACACCTTC. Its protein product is CASSLNGYREGYTF.

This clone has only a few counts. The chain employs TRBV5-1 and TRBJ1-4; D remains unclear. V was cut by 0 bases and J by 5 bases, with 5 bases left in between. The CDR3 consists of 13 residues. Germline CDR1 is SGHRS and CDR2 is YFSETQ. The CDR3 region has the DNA TGCGCCAGCAGCTTGGTAGAGAATGAAAAACTGTTTTTT. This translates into CASSLVENEKLFF.

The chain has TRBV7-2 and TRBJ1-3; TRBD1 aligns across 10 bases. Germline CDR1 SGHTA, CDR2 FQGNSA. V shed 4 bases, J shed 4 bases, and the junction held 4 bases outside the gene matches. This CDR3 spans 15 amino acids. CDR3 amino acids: CASSSDRGPGNTIYF. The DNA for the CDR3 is TGTGCCAGCAGCTCCGACAGGGGGCCGGGAAACACCATATATTTT.

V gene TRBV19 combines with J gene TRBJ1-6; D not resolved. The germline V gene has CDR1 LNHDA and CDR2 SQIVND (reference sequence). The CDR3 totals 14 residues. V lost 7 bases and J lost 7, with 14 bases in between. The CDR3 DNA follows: TGTGCCAGTATCCCCGGGAGCAAAAATTCACCCCTCCACTTT. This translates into CASIPGSKNSPLHF.

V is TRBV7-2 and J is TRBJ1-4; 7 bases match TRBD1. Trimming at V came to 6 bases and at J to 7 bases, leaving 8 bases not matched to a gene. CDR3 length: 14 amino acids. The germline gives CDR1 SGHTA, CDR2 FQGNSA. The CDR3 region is CASSPGGMGEKLFF. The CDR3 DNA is TGTGCCAGCAGTCCAGGGGGAATGGGTGAAAAACTGTTTTTT.

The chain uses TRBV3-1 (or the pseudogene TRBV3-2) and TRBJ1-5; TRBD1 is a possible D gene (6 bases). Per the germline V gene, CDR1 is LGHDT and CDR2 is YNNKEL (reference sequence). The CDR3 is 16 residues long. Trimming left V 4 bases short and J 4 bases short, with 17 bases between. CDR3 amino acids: CASSPWTEFRNQPQHF. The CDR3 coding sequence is TGTGCCAGCAGCCCCTGGACAGAATTTAGGAATCAGCCCCAGCATTTT.

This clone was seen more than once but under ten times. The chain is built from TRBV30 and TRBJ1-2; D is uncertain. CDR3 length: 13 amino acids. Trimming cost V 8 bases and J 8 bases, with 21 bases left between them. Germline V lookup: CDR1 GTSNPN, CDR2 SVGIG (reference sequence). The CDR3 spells CATRVWTSGGYTF. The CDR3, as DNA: TGTGCCACCCGAGTCTGGACCTCGGGGGGCTACACCTTC.

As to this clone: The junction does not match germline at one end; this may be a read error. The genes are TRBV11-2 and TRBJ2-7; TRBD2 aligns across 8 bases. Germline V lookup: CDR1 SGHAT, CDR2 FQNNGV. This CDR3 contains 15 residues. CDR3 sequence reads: CASSLAFSGVYEQYF. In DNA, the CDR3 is TGTGCCAGCAGTTTAGCCTTTAGCGGGGTCTACGAGCAGTACTTC.

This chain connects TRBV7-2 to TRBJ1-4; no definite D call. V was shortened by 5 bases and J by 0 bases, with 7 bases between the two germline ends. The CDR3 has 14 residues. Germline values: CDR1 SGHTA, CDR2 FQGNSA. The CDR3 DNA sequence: TGTGCCAGCAGCCCGGGTGCAACTAATGAAAAACTGTTTTTT. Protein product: CASSPGATNEKLFF.

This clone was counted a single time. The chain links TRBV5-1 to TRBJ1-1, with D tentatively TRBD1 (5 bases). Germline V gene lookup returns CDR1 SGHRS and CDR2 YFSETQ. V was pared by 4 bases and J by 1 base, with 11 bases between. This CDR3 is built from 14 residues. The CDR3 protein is CASSVGGANTEAFF. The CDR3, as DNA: TGCGCCAGCAGCGTAGGAGGGGCGAACACTGAAGCTTTCTTT.